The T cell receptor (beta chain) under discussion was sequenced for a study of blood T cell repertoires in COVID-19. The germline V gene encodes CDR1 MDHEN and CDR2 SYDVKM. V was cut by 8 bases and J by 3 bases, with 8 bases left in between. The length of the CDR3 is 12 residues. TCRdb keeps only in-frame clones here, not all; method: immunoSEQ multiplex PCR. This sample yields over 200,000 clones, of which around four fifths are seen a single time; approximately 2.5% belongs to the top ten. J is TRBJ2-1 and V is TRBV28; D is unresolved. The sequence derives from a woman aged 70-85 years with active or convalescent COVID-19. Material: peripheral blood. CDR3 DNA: TGTGCCAGCGATGGCAGCTACAATGAGCAGTTCTTC. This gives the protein CASDGSYNEQFF.